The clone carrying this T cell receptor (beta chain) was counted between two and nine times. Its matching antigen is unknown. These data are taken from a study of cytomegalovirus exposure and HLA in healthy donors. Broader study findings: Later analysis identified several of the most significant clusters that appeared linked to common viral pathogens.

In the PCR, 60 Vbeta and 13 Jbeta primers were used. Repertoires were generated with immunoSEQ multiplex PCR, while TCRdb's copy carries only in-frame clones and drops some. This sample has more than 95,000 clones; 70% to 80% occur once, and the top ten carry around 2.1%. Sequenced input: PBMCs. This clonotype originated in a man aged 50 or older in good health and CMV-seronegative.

Written as DNA, the CDR3 is TGTGCCAGCAGCTTGAACAGCTTGAACACTGAAGCTTTCTTT. This codes for CASSLNSLNTEAFF. The chain recombines TRBV7-8 with TRBJ1-1; D remains unclear. V was trimmed by 3 bases and J by 0 bases, leaving 8 bases between them. Per germline, CDR1 SGHVS and CDR2 FQNEAQ. The CDR3 is 14 residues long.